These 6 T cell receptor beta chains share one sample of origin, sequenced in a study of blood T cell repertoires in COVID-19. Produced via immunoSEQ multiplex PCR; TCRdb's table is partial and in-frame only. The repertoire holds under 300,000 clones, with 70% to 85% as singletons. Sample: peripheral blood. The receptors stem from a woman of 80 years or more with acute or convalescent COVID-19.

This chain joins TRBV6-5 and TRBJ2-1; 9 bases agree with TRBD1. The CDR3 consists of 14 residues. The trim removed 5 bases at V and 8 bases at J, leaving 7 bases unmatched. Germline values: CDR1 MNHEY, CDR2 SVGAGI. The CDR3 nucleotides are TGTGCCAGCAGTCGGGACAGGGACTATTATGAGCAGTTCTTC. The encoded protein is CASSRDRDYYEQFF.

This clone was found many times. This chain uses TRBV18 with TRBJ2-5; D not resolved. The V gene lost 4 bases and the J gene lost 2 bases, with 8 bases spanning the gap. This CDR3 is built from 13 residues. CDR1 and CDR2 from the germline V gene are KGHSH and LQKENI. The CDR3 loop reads CASSLASQETQYF. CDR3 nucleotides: TGTGCCAGCTCACTTGCCAGTCAAGAGACCCAGTACTTC.

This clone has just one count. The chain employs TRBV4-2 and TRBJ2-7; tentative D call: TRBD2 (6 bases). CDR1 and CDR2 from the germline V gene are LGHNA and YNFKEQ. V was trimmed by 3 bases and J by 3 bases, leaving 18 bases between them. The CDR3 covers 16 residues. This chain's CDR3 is CASSQAPGLMDYEQYF. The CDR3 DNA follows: TGTGCCAGCAGCCAGGCCCCGGGACTGATGGACTACGAGCAGTACTTC.

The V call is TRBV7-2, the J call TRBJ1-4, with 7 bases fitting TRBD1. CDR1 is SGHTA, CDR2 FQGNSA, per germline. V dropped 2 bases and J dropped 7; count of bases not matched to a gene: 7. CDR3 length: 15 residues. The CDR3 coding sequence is TGTGCCAGCAGCTTATTGGGACAGATGCTTGAAAAACTGTTTTTT. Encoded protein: CASSLLGQMLEKLFF.

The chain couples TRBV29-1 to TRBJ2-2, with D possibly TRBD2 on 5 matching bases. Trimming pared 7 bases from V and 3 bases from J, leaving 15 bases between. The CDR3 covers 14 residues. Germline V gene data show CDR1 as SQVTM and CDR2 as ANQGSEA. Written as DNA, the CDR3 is TGCAGCGCTAAAATTTCCGGGGACACCGGGGAGCTGTTTTTT. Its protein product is CSAKISGDTGELFF.

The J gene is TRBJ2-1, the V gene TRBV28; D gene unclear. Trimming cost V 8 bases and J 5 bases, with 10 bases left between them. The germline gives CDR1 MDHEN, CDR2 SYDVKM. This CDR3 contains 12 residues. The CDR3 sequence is CASRRTHNEQFF. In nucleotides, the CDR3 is TGTGCCAGCCGGAGAACACACAATGAGCAGTTCTTC.